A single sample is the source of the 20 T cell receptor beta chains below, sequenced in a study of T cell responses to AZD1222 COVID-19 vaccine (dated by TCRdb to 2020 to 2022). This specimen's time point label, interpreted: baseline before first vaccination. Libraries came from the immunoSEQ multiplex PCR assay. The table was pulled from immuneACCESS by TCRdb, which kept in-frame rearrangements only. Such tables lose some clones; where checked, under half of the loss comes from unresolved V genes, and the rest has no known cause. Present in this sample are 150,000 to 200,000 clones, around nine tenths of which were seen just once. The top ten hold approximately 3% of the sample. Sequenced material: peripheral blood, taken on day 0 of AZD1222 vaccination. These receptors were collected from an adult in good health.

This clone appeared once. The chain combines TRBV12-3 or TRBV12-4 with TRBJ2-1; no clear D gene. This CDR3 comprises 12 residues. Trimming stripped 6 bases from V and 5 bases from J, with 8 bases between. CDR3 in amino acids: CASSRLDNEQFF. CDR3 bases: TGTGCCAGCAGCCGTCTCGACAATGAGCAGTTCTTC.

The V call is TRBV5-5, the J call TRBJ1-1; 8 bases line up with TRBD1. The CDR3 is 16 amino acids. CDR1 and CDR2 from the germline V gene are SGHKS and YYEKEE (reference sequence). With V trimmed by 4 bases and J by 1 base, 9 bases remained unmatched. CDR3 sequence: CASSVGRGQGNTEAFF. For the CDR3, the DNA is TGTGCCAGCAGCGTCGGCAGGGGGCAGGGGAACACTGAAGCTTTCTTT.

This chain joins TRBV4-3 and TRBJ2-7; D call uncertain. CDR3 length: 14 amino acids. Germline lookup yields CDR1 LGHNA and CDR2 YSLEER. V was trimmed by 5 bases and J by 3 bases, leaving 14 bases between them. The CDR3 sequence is CASSRAVDHYEQYF. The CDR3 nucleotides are TGCGCCAGCAGCAGGGCGGTCGACCACTACGAGCAGTACTTC.

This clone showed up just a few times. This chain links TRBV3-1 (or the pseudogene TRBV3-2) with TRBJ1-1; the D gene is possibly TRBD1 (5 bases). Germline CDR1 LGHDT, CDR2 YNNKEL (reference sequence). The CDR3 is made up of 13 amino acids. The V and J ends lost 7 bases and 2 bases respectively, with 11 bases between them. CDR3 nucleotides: TGTGCCAGCACGGTGGGGGTAAACACTGAAGCTTTCTTT. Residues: CASTVGVNTEAFF.

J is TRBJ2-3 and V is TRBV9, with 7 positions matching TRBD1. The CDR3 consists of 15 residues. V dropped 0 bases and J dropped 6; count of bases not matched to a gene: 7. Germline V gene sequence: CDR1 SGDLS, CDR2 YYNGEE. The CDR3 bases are TGTGCCAGCAGCGTAGCGGTAGGGGGCTTCGATACGCAGTATTTT. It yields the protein CASSVAVGGFDTQYF.

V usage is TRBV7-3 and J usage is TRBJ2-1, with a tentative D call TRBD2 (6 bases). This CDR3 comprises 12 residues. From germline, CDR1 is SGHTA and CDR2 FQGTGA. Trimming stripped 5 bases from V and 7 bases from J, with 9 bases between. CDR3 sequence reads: CASSGDSNEQFF. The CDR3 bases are TGTGCCAGCAGCGGGGACTCAAATGAGCAGTTCTTC.

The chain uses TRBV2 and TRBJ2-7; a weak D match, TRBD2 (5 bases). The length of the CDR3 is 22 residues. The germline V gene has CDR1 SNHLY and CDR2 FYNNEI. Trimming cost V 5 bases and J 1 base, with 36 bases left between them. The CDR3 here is CASSRRTPHGSTTLHESYEQYF. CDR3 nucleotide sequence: TGTGCCAGCAGTCGGAGGACGCCACACGGCTCGACCACCTTACACGAATCCTACGAGCAGTACTTC.

CDR3 in amino acids: CASSLEAFNQPQHF. The CDR3 nucleotides are TGTGCCAGCAGCTTGGAAGCATTCAATCAGCCCCAGCATTTT. The J gene is TRBJ1-5, the V gene TRBV7-2, with no clear D. V gave up 3 bases and J gave up 3 bases, with 9 bases separating them. The CDR3 contains 14 residues. CDR1 and CDR2 from the germline V gene are SGHTA and FQGNSA. Supplemented by reference TRBV7-2 and TRBJ1-5, the full variable domain reads GAGVSQSPSNKVTEKGKDVELRCDPISGHTALYWYRQSLGQGLEFLIYFQGNSAPDKSGLPSDRFSAERTGGSVSTLTIQRTQQEDSAVYLCASSLEAFNQPQHFGDGTRLSIL.

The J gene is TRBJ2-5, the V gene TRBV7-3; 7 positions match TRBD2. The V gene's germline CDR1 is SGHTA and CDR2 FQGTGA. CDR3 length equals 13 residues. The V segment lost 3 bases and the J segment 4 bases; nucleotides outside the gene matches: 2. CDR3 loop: CASSLWGGETQYF. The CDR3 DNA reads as TGTGCCAGCAGCTTGTGGGGGGGAGAGACCCAGTACTTC.

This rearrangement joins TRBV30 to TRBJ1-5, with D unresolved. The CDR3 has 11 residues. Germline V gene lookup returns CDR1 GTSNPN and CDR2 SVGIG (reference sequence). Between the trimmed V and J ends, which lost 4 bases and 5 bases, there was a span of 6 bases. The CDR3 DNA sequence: TGTGCCTGGATTCCGGATCAGCCCCAGCATTTT. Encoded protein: CAWIPDQPQHF.

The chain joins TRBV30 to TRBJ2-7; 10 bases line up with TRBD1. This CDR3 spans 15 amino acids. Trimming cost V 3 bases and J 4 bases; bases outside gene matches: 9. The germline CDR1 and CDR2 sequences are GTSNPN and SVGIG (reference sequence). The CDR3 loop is CAWRTQTGGGYEQYF. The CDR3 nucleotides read TGTGCCTGGAGAACCCAGACAGGGGGCGGGTACGAGCAGTACTTC.

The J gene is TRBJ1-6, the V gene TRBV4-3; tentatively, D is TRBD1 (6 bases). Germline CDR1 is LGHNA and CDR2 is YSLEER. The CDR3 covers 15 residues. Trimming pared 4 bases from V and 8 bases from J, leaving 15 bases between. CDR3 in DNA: TGCGCCAGCAGCCGGTCGGAAGGGGGGGATTCACCCCTCCACTTT. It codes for CASSRSEGGDSPLHF.

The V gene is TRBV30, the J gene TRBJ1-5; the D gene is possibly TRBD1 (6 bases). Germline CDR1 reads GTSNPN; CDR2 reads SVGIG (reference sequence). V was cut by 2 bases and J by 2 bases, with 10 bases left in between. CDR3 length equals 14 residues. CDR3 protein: CAWSNNRGNQPQHF. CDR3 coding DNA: TGTGCCTGGAGTAACAACAGGGGCAATCAGCCCCAGCATTTT.

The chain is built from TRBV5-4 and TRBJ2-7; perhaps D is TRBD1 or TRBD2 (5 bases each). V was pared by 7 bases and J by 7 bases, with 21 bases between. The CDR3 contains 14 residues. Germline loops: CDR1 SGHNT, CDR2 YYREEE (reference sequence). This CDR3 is CASGTWDGFGEQYF. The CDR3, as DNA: TGTGCCAGCGGAACCTGGGACGGGTTTGGGGAGCAGTACTTC.

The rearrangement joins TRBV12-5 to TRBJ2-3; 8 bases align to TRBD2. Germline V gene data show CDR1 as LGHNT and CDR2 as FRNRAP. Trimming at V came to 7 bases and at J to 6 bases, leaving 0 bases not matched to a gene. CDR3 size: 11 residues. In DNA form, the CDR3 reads TGTGCTAGTGAGCGGGGGGATACGCAGTATTTT. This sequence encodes CASERGDTQYF.

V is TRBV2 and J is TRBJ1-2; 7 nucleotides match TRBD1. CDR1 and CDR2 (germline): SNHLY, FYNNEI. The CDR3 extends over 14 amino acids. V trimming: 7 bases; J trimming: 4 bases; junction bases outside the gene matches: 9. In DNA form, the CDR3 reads TGTGCCAGCACCTGGGACAGTTCAGCCTATGGCTACACCTTC. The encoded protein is CASTWDSSAYGYTF.

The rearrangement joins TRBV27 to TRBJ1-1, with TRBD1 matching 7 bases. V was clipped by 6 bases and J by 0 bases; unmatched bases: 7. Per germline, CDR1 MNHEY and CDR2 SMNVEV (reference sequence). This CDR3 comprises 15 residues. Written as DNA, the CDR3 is TGTGCCAGCAGCCCTGAGACAGGGCTGAACACTGAAGCTTTCTTT. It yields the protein CASSPETGLNTEAFF.

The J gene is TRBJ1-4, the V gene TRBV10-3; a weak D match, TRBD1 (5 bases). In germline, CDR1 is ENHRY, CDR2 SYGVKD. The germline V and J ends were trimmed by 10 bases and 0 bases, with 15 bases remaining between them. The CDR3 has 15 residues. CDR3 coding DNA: TGTGCCACCGCGGGAGGGGAAGCAACTAATGAAAAACTGTTTTTT. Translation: CATAGGEATNEKLFF.

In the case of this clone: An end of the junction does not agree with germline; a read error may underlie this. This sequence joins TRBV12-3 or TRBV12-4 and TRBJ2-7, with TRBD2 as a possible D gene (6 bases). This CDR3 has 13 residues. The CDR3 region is CASSLGTSPRGEF. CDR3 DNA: TGTGCCAGCAGTTTGGGCACTTCGCCGCGCGGGGAGTTC.

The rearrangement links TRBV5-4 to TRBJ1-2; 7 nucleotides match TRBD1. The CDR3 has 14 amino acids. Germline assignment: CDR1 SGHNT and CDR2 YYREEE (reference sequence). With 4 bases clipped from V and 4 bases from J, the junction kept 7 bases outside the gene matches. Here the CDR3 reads CASSNQGQSYGYTF. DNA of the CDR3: TGTGCCAGCAGCAACCAGGGACAGAGCTATGGCTACACCTTC.